The present entry profiles one T cell receptor (beta chain) with its context. Sequenced by immunoSEQ multiplex PCR; TCRdb stores in-frame clones only, minus some. The sample has over 150,000 clones, 80% to 90% seen once. This specimen belongs to a study of blood T cell repertoires in COVID-19. CDR1 is MNHEY and CDR2 is SMNVEV in the germline V gene (reference sequence). CDR3 length: 16 amino acids. Losses at the gene ends were 5 bases for V and 0 bases for J; bases not matched to a gene: 6. V and J are TRBV27 and TRBJ2-1, with TRBD2 matching 8 bases. The clonotype comes from a man aged 40-55 years with acute or convalescent COVID-19. The sample was peripheral blood. In DNA form, the CDR3 reads TGTGCCAGCAGTCCGGGGGGGCCGGGCTCCTACAATGAGCAGTTCTTC. Protein product: CASSPGGPGSYNEQFF.